A single sample is the source of the 28 T cell receptor beta chains below, sequenced in a study of human T cells and chemical hapten exposure (dated by TCRdb to about 2021). The method behind the library was RACE. Sequencing relied on a NextSeq 500. TCRdb passed the public sequencing reads through fastp at Q25 and MiXCR, retaining productive beta sequences. Every distinct CDR3 protein forms one entry, paired with its most common genes and DNA. This sample is represented by under 130,000 distinct CDR3 sequences; under 40% of them were singletons. The top ten clonotypes cover 2.5% to 3% of the sample. The sample's time point label, decoded: patch test 3, about 24 weeks after DPC sensitization. What this sample's treatment or condition label stands for: therapeutic diphenylcyclopropenone sensitization with weekly scalp DPC. The specimen comprised whole blood, sampled in connection with sensitization to the hapten diphenylcyclopropenone (DPC). The receptors were sampled from a man aged 35 to 55 with alopecia areata. Some clones in this sample may be carry-over from other donors' samples.

The genes are TRBV6-5 and TRBJ2-3; 14 positions match TRBD2. From germline, CDR1 is MNHEY and CDR2 SVGAGI. V shed 6 bases and J 5 bases; nucleotides not matched to a gene: 7. This CDR3 comprises 16 residues. The CDR3 DNA reads as TGTGCCAGCAGCCAGACTAGCGGGAGGGCCGAAGATACGCAGTATTTT. Translated, it gives CASSQTSGRAEDTQYF.

The chain links TRBV5-1 to TRBJ2-2; TRBD2 agrees at 14 bases. This CDR3 has 15 amino acids. V trimming: 4 bases; J trimming: 6 bases; junction bases outside the gene matches: 2. Germline values: CDR1 SGHRS, CDR2 YFSETQ. CDR3 amino acids: CASSVGLAGAGELFF. The CDR3 bases are TGCGCCAGCAGCGTGGGACTAGCGGGAGCCGGGGAGCTGTTTTTT.

This clonotype has only a few counts. The genes are TRBV12-3 or TRBV12-4 and TRBJ1-1; the D is unclear. Trimming pared 8 bases from V and 1 base from J, leaving 20 bases between. The CDR3 extends over 16 amino acids. As DNA, the CDR3 is TGTGCCAGCGTCTTGGGGTCGGAGGGCGGGAACACTGAAGCTTTCTTT. Translating gives CASVLGSEGGNTEAFF.

V is TRBV15 and J is TRBJ2-7; 11 bases map to TRBD1. CDR3 length: 17 residues. Per the germline V gene, CDR1 is LNHNV and CDR2 is YYDKDF (reference sequence). V was pared by 5 bases and J by 3 bases, with 12 bases of the junction left unmatched. CDR3 region: CATSSHISGTGGYEQYF. In nucleotides, the CDR3 is TGTGCCACCAGCTCTCACATCTCCGGGACAGGGGGCTACGAGCAGTACTTC. Together with reference TRBV15 and TRBJ2-7, the CDR3 gives the full variable domain: DAMVIQNPRYQVTQFGKPVTLSCSQTLNHNVMYWYQQKSSQAPKLLFHYYDKDFNNEADTPDNFQSRRPNTSFCFLDIRSPGLGDTAMYLCATSSHISGTGGYEQYFGPGTRLTVT.

The chain links TRBV27 to TRBJ2-1; 9 positions match TRBD2. V lost 7 bases, J lost 2 bases, and 9 bases stayed unmatched. Germline V lookup: CDR1 MNHEY, CDR2 SMNVEV (reference sequence). This CDR3 comprises 16 residues. The CDR3 spells CASTPEGGRAYNEQFF. The CDR3 nucleotides are TGTGCCAGCACCCCTGAGGGCGGGAGGGCCTACAATGAGCAGTTCTTC.

This clonotype was detected only a few times. The chain joins TRBV11-1 to TRBJ2-6; D unclear. Trimming cost V 1 base and J 2 bases, with 6 bases left between them. Germline loops: CDR1 SGHAT, CDR2 FQDESV (reference sequence). The CDR3 sequence is 15 residues long. The CDR3 DNA reads TGTGCCAGCAGCTTAGTAGGGACTGGGGCCAACGTCCTGACTTTC. Its protein is CASSLVGTGANVLTF.

The V gene is TRBV3-1, the J gene TRBJ2-1; perhaps TRBD2 as D (6 bases). The V gene's germline CDR1 is LGHDT and CDR2 YNNKEL (reference sequence). Trimming took off 1 base at V and 1 base at J, with 14 bases between the two ends. The CDR3 length is 17 residues. The CDR3 is CASSQVGPGVSYNEQFF. DNA of the CDR3: TGTGCCAGCAGCCAAGTGGGCCCGGGAGTGTCCTACAATGAGCAGTTCTTC.

This clonotype has a handful of counts. V is TRBV6-2 or TRBV6-3 and J is TRBJ2-5, with 9 bases matching TRBD2. The CDR3 covers 15 residues. Germline V CDR1 and CDR2: MNHEY, SVGEGT. The trim removed 5 bases at V and 5 bases at J, leaving 9 bases unmatched. The CDR3 loop reads CASSTALAGVETQYF. As DNA, the CDR3 is TGTGCCAGCAGTACGGCGTTAGCGGGAGTGGAGACCCAGTACTTC.

The J gene is TRBJ2-7, the V gene TRBV10-3, with D unclear. This CDR3 spans 11 amino acids. Trimming took 2 bases from V and 4 from J, leaving 3 bases between them. CDR1 and CDR2 from the germline V gene are ENHRY and SYGVKD. CDR3 protein: CAISEDYEQYF. The DNA of the CDR3 is TGTGCCATCAGTGAGGATTACGAGCAGTACTTC.

The V and J genes are TRBV20-1 and TRBJ1-2; D is uncertain. The V end lost 6 bases, the J end lost 6 bases, and 17 bases lay between the germline ends. From germline, CDR1 is DFQATT and CDR2 SNEGSKA (reference sequence). The CDR3 consists of 13 residues. Here the CDR3 reads CSAGRVFPHGYTF. DNA of the CDR3: TGCAGTGCCGGGAGGGTATTTCCCCATGGCTACACCTTC.

The chain uses TRBV27 and TRBJ1-3, with TRBD1 identical over 7 bases. CDR3 length equals 15 residues. The V gene's germline CDR1 is MNHEY and CDR2 SMNVEV (reference sequence). V lost 5 bases, J lost 2 bases, and 6 bases stayed unmatched. The CDR3 sequence is CASSLTGVTGNTIYF. The CDR3 bases are TGTGCCAGCAGTCTCACAGGGGTTACTGGAAACACCATATATTTT.

CDR3 in DNA: TGTGCCAGCAGTTTAAGGCTCCTAGCGGGCCCTGGGGCCAACGTCCTGACTTTC. It codes for CASSLRLLAGPGANVLTF. V and J are TRBV12-3 or TRBV12-4 and TRBJ2-6; 8 bases match TRBD2. The ends lost 2 bases at V and 2 bases at J; junction bases unmatched: 8. The CDR3 has 18 residues.

The genes are TRBV29-1 and TRBJ1-1; D uncertain. CDR1 and CDR2 (germline): SQVTM, ANQGSEA. V lost 6 bases to trimming and J lost 1 base, with 6 bases between them. CDR3 length: 11 residues. This CDR3 reads CSVRQNTEAFF. CDR3 nucleotide sequence: TGCAGCGTCCGACAGAACACTGAAGCTTTCTTT. Variable domain in full (rest from reference TRBV29-1 and TRBJ1-1): SAVISQKPSRDICQRGTSLTIQCQVDSQVTMMFWYRQQPGQSLTLIATANQGSEATYESGFVIDKFPISRPNLTFSTLTVSNMSPEDSSIYLCSVRQNTEAFFGQGTRLTVV.

The chain carries TRBV7-2 and TRBJ1-6; TRBD1 might be the D (5 bases). Trimming took 5 bases from V and 10 from J, leaving 18 bases between them. This CDR3 is built from 15 residues. In germline, CDR1 is SGHTA, CDR2 FQGNSA. The DNA for the CDR3 is TGTGCCAGCAGCCGCCGGGGGGGGGAGGGCTCACCCCTCCACTTT. Its translation: CASSRRGGEGSPLHF.

Comment on this clonotype: The junction and the germline gene differ at one end; a read error may be behind it. The CDR3 loop is CASSLARWGDEQFF. CDR3 in DNA: TGTGCTAGCAGCTTAGCTAGGTGGGGCGATGAGCAGTTCTTC. The rearrangement uses TRBV7-7 and TRBJ2-1; possibly TRBD1 for D (5 bases). CDR1 SSHAT and CDR2 FNYEAQ come from the germline V gene (reference sequence). The CDR3 runs 14 residues.

This clonotype was recorded a few times. The rearrangement links TRBV28 to TRBJ1-1; 9 bases match TRBD1. The CDR3 is 18 residues long. Germline values: CDR1 MDHEN, CDR2 SYDVKM. J gave up 5 bases and V 2 bases, and 15 bases lay outside the gene matches. CDR3 DNA: TGTGCCAGCAGTTTAGGGGCCGGACAGGGGACAGGTCGGACTGAAGCTTTCTTT. This codes for CASSLGAGQGTGRTEAFF.

This chain connects TRBV4-2 to TRBJ2-2; no definite D call. The length of the CDR3 is 13 residues. CDR1 LGHNA and CDR2 YNFKEQ come from the germline V gene. Between the trimmed V and J ends, which lost 6 bases and 5 bases, there was a span of 10 bases. CDR3 region: CASRLKETGELFF. The CDR3 DNA follows: TGTGCCAGCAGGCTGAAGGAAACCGGGGAGCTGTTTTTT.

The chain employs TRBV3-1 and TRBJ2-1; 9 positions match TRBD2. Germline V lookup: CDR1 LGHDT, CDR2 YNNKEL (reference sequence). CDR3 size: 16 residues. V lost 0 bases, J lost 9 bases, and 9 bases stayed unmatched. This CDR3 is CASSQDLGLAGSEQFF. The CDR3 DNA sequence: TGTGCCAGCAGCCAAGATCTGGGGCTAGCGGGAAGTGAGCAGTTCTTC.

This chain connects TRBV5-1 to TRBJ2-1; 10 bases match TRBD1. The CDR3 extends over 14 amino acids. Germline trimming cut 4 bases from V and 9 bases from J; bases unmatched to any gene: 7. Per germline, CDR1 SGHRS and CDR2 YFSETQ. CDR3 sequence: CASSRAGTGVEQFF. CDR3 bases: TGCGCCAGCAGCAGAGCCGGGACAGGGGTTGAGCAGTTCTTC.

The chain joins TRBV11-2 to TRBJ2-5; maybe TRBD1 (6 bases). CDR1 is SGHAT and CDR2 is FQNNGV in the germline V gene. The CDR3 runs to 14 residues. V was shortened by 4 bases and J by 5 bases, with 14 bases between the two germline ends. The CDR3 reads CASSWGQGTETQYF. CDR3 sequence (DNA): TGTGCCAGCAGCTGGGGGCAGGGTACGGAGACCCAGTACTTC.

This clonotype showed up just a few times. The chain uses TRBV6-2 or TRBV6-3 and TRBJ2-1; D uncertain. The CDR3 contains 19 residues. V was shortened by 2 bases and J by 6 bases, with 26 bases between the two germline ends. The germline V gene has CDR1 MNHEY and CDR2 SVGEGT. The CDR3 DNA reads TGTGCCAGCAGTTACCGGTGGTCTGTGGGTGGGCCTTTGATCAATGAGCAGTTCTTC. Translation gives CASSYRWSVGGPLINEQFF.

This rearrangement joins TRBV2 to TRBJ2-5, with TRBD1 matching over 11 bases. This CDR3 is 17 amino acids long. Germline lookup yields CDR1 SNHLY and CDR2 FYNNEI. The V segment lost 7 bases and the J segment 5 bases; nucleotides outside the gene matches: 15. CDR3 DNA: TGTGCCAGCATTTTCGCTGTGGGACAGGGGGTATTCGAGACCCAGTACTTC. Its translation is CASIFAVGQGVFETQYF. Using reference TRBV2 and TRBJ2-5 for the parts outside the CDR3, the full variable domain is EPEVTQTPSHQVTQMGQEVILRCVPISNHLYFYWYRQILGQKVEFLVSFYNNEISEKSEIFDDQFSVERPDGSNFTLKIRSTKLEDSAMYFCASIFAVGQGVFETQYFGPGTRLLVL.

This chain connects TRBV6-2 or TRBV6-3 to TRBJ2-1, with 11 bases fitting TRBD2. The ends lost 6 bases at V and 10 bases at J; junction bases unmatched: 8. From germline, CDR1 is MNHEY and CDR2 SVGEGT. The CDR3 sequence is 14 residues long. The CDR3 DNA is TGTGCCAGCAGACCGACTAGCGGGATGGGCGAGCAGTTCTTC. This sequence encodes CASRPTSGMGEQFF.

This clonotype came up a few times. This chain connects TRBV6-6 to TRBJ2-5, with a possible D match to TRBD1 (6 bases). The CDR3 has 18 amino acids. V lost 2 bases, J lost 3 bases, and 22 bases lay in between. Germline CDR1 and CDR2: MNHNY and SVGAGI (reference sequence). The CDR3 loop reads CASSYAPGEPWLKETQYF. In DNA, the CDR3 is TGTGCCAGCAGTTACGCGCCAGGGGAGCCATGGTTAAAAGAGACCCAGTACTTC.

The J gene is TRBJ2-5, the V gene TRBV28, with D maybe TRBD1 (5 bases). CDR3 length: 12 amino acids. Germline V gives CDR1 MDHEN, CDR2 SYDVKM. Deletions cut 7 bases from V and 5 bases from J, with 11 bases between. The chain's CDR3 is CASTTGSETQYF. CDR3 DNA: TGTGCCAGCACCACAGGTTCGGAGACCCAGTACTTC.

The CDR3 DNA reads as TGTGCCAGCGAAACTAGCGGGACGGGGGATACGCAGTATTTT. Translation: CASETSGTGDTQYF. The chain combines TRBV18 with TRBJ2-3; 10 bases are shared with TRBD2. With V trimmed by 8 bases and J by 6 bases, 8 bases remained unmatched. CDR3 size: 14 residues. Germline V CDR1 and CDR2: KGHSH, LQKENI.

The chain combines TRBV6-5 with TRBJ1-1; 7 positions agree with TRBD1. Germline V gene data show CDR1 as MNHEY and CDR2 as SVGAGI. J was trimmed by 5 bases and V by 2 bases; bases with no gene match: 5. The CDR3 is made up of 14 amino acids. CDR3 residues: CASSYGGGRTEAFF. The DNA of the CDR3 is TGTGCCAGCAGTTACGGAGGGGGCAGGACTGAAGCTTTCTTT.

The chain uses TRBV6-2 or TRBV6-3 and TRBJ1-2; D is undetermined. Trimming stripped 4 bases from V and 5 bases from J, with 35 bases between. The germline CDR1 and CDR2 sequences are MNHEY and SVGEGT. The CDR3 covers 21 residues. The CDR3 here is CASSFPDLDTLQEISSYGYTF. In DNA form, the CDR3 reads TGTGCCAGCAGTTTCCCCGATTTGGATACATTACAAGAAATCAGCAGTTATGGCTACACCTTC.